These 25 T cell receptor beta chains came from one sample sequenced in a study of blood T cell repertoires in COVID-19. Libraries were prepared by immunoSEQ multiplex PCR; TCRdb keeps only in-frame clonotypes and omits some of them. This table holds tens of thousands of clones, around nine tenths found once. The sequenced sample consisted of peripheral blood. The receptor set was obtained from an older woman with acute or convalescent COVID-19.

This chain uses TRBV30 with TRBJ1-5; D is unresolved. V lost 1 base and J lost 2, with 9 bases in between. The CDR3 length is 14 residues. Germline CDR1 reads GTSNPN; CDR2 reads SVGIG (reference sequence). The CDR3 region is CAWSAGVGNQPQHF. The CDR3 DNA reads TGTGCCTGGAGTGCTGGAGTGGGCAATCAGCCCCAGCATTTT.

The chain combines TRBV11-2 with TRBJ2-5, with TRBD2 identical over 7 bases. The CDR3 extends over 14 amino acids. The V gene end was trimmed by 5 bases and the J gene end by 2 bases; junction bases not matched to a gene: 5. Germline CDR1 reads SGHAT; CDR2 reads FQNNGV. CDR3 sequence: CASSPRGGQETQYF. The CDR3 nucleotides are TGTGCCAGCAGCCCGAGGGGAGGGCAAGAGACCCAGTACTTC.

The V gene is TRBV18, the J gene TRBJ2-6, with D possibly TRBD1 on 6 matching bases. Germline V gene lookup returns CDR1 KGHSH and CDR2 LQKENI. Trimming removed 2 bases from V and 1 base from J, with 12 bases in between. The CDR3 spans 17 residues. The CDR3 spells CASSPIGGGSGANVLTF. The CDR3 DNA follows: TGTGCCAGCTCACCAATAGGGGGTGGATCTGGGGCCAACGTCCTGACTTTC.

In its sample, this clone was seen a few times. The V gene is TRBV6-5, the J gene TRBJ1-2, with 7 nucleotides matching TRBD1. Germline lookup yields CDR1 MNHEY and CDR2 SVGAGI. The CDR3 loop spans 15 amino acids. Trimming cost V 0 bases and J 4 bases; bases outside gene matches: 5. The CDR3 coding sequence is TGTGCCAGCAGTTACTCCCTTGCAGGGGGCTATGGCTACACCTTC. Its translation is CASSYSLAGGYGYTF.

The V call is TRBV20-1, the J call TRBJ2-3; D is ambiguous. Between the trimmed V and J ends, which lost 3 bases and 2 bases, there was a span of 9 bases. CDR1 is DFQATT and CDR2 is SNEGSKA in the germline V gene (reference sequence). The CDR3 extends over 13 amino acids. As DNA, the CDR3 is TGCAGTGCTAGTTCGGTATCCACAGATACGCAGTATTTT. Amino acid sequence: CSASSVSTDTQYF.

The V gene is TRBV13, the J gene TRBJ1-5; D ambiguous. With 4 bases removed from V and 0 bases from J, the gap between germline ends came to 16 bases. Germline V gene data show CDR1 as PRHDT and CDR2 as FYEKMQ (reference sequence). This CDR3 contains 17 residues. The CDR3 loop reads CASSSSKGGPSNQPQHF. In DNA form, the CDR3 reads TGTGCCAGCAGCTCCTCTAAGGGAGGCCCTAGCAATCAGCCCCAGCATTTT.

This chain links TRBV2 with TRBJ2-7; D is possibly TRBD2 (6 bases). This CDR3 is built from 13 residues. The germline V and J ends were trimmed by 7 bases and 4 bases, with 14 bases remaining between them. In germline, CDR1 is SNHLY, CDR2 FYNNEI. The CDR3: CASTTPTSYEQYV. The CDR3 nucleotides read TGTGCCAGCACTACCCCGACTAGTTACGAGCAGTACGTC.

This chain links TRBV6-5 with TRBJ1-1, with a weak D call TRBD1 (6 bases). Germline V gene sequence: CDR1 MNHEY, CDR2 SVGAGI. With 6 bases removed from V and 1 base from J, the gap between germline ends came to 12 bases. This CDR3 has 14 residues. The CDR3 region has the DNA TGTGCCAGCAGCAGCAGGGGCGGGAACACTGAAGCTTTCTTT. Protein sequence: CASSSRGGNTEAFF.

This rearrangement joins TRBV4-1 to TRBJ1-5; TRBD1 agrees at 7 bases. The CDR3 has 18 amino acids. With 5 bases clipped from V and 1 base from J, the junction kept 14 bases outside the gene matches. Germline-derived CDR1 and CDR2 are MGHRA and YSYEKL. In nucleotides, the CDR3 is TGCGCCAGCAGCGCATCCTCGACAGGGACCTTAAGCAATCAGCCCCAGCATTTT. Its protein is CASSASSTGTLSNQPQHF.

This chain links TRBV5-1 with TRBJ1-1; TRBD1 aligns across 7 bases. This CDR3 has 16 amino acids. The junction had 9 bases not matched to a gene; V was cut back by 3 bases and J by 1 base. CDR1 SGHRS and CDR2 YFSETQ come from the germline V gene. The CDR3 DNA follows: TGCGCCAGCAGCTCAACCCCCGGGACAGCGAACACTGAAGCTTTCTTT. Its protein product is CASSSTPGTANTEAFF.

The chain joins TRBV28 to TRBJ1-2; TRBD1 agrees at 10 bases. Trimming removed 5 bases from V and 3 bases from J; junction bases left unmatched: 6. CDR1 and CDR2 from the germline V gene are MDHEN and SYDVKM. The CDR3 has 15 amino acids. The CDR3 DNA reads as TGTGCCAGCAGTGTAACGACAGGGGGCCACTATGGCTACACCTTC. Protein product: CASSVTTGGHYGYTF.

The rearrangement links TRBV6-2 or TRBV6-3 to TRBJ2-7; 7 bases map to TRBD2. The J segment lost 3 bases and the V segment lost 5 bases, leaving 4 bases of the junction unmatched. Germline lookup yields CDR1 MNHEY and CDR2 SVGEGT. This CDR3 contains 13 residues. In DNA form, the CDR3 reads TGTGCCAGCAGTACCCGGGGGGTCTACGAGCAGTACGTC. Amino acids: CASSTRGVYEQYV.

The V call is TRBV3-1 (or the pseudogene TRBV3-2), the J call TRBJ2-3, with 9 bases identical to TRBD2. The CDR3 totals 17 residues. From germline, CDR1 is LGHDT and CDR2 YNNKEL (reference sequence). The J segment lost 2 bases and the V segment lost 0 bases, leaving 6 bases of the junction unmatched. CDR3 loop: CASSQDLRGGVTDTQYF. The CDR3 nucleotides are TGTGCCAGCAGCCAAGATCTGCGGGGGGGTGTCACAGATACGCAGTATTTT.

The V and J genes are TRBV10-3 and TRBJ1-1, with TRBD1 matching 9 bases. Germline V gives CDR1 ENHRY, CDR2 SYGVKD. The V gene end was trimmed by 0 bases and the J gene end by 4 bases; junction bases not matched to a gene: 3. CDR3 length equals 15 residues. Here the CDR3 reads CAISESTGGGTEAFF. CDR3 sequence (DNA): TGTGCCATCAGTGAGTCGACAGGGGGTGGCACTGAAGCTTTCTTT.

The gene calls are TRBV6-1 and TRBJ2-7; tentative D call: TRBD1 (5 bases). CDR3 length: 16 residues. From germline, CDR1 is MNHNS and CDR2 SASEGT. V was shortened by 3 bases and J by 3 bases, with 18 bases between the two germline ends. The CDR3 reads CASSDPLGVRGYEQYV. The CDR3 nucleotides read TGTGCCAGCAGTGACCCCTTAGGGGTTAGGGGCTACGAGCAGTACGTC.

The V gene is TRBV7-8, the J gene TRBJ1-5; the D gene is possibly TRBD1 (6 bases). Germline V gives CDR1 SGHVS, CDR2 FQNEAQ. This CDR3 spans 15 amino acids. With 5 bases removed from V and 9 bases from J, the gap between germline ends came to 20 bases. This CDR3 is CASSQERGGMRPQHF. The CDR3 DNA is TGTGCCAGCAGCCAAGAGAGGGGGGGAATGAGGCCCCAGCATTTT.

V is TRBV6-5 and J is TRBJ1-1; weak D call: TRBD1 (6 bases). This CDR3 comprises 15 residues. V lost 4 bases, J lost 1 base, and 13 bases lay in between. The germline V gene has CDR1 MNHEY and CDR2 SVGAGI. CDR3 coding DNA: TGTGCCAGCAGTTCTGCCGGGACACCGAACACTGAAGCTTTCTTT. Translating it yields CASSSAGTPNTEAFF.

This clone was counted a few times. V and J are TRBV19 and TRBJ1-4; a possible D gene is TRBD1 (5 bases). The V and J ends lost 4 bases and 0 bases respectively, with 12 bases between them. Germline-derived CDR1 and CDR2 are LNHDA and SQIVND (reference sequence). The CDR3 contains 16 residues. This CDR3 reads CASSTFSGATNEKLFF. The CDR3 DNA reads as TGTGCCAGTAGTACGTTTTCGGGGGCAACTAATGAAAAACTGTTTTTT.

The J gene is TRBJ2-5, the V gene TRBV5-4, with a weak D call TRBD1 (5 bases). CDR3 size: 14 residues. Between the trimmed V and J ends, which lost 5 bases and 1 base, there was a span of 12 bases. Germline V lookup: CDR1 SGHNT, CDR2 YYREEE (reference sequence). The CDR3 sequence: CASRPRQSQETQYF. The CDR3 bases are TGTGCCAGCAGGCCACGACAGAGCCAAGAGACCCAGTACTTC.

The chain links TRBV7-3 to TRBJ2-3; tentative D call: TRBD2 (5 bases). CDR1 is SGHTA and CDR2 is FQGTGA in the germline V gene. The CDR3 is 16 residues long. V was trimmed by 2 bases and J by 0 bases, leaving 12 bases between them. Written as DNA, the CDR3 is TGTGCCAGCAGCTTACGGCCGGGGTCGAGCACAGATACGCAGTATTTT. Amino acid sequence: CASSLRPGSSTDTQYF.

The V call is TRBV4-1, the J call TRBJ2-2, with 7 nucleotides matching TRBD1. Trimming removed 2 bases from V and 4 bases from J; junction bases left unmatched: 4. The CDR3 totals 15 residues. The germline V gene has CDR1 MGHRA and CDR2 YSYEKL. CDR3 residues: CASSQSDRVTGELFF. CDR3 DNA sequence: TGCGCCAGCAGCCAAAGTGACAGGGTCACCGGGGAGCTGTTTTTT.

This clone was picked up one time. The rearrangement uses TRBV27 and TRBJ2-2, with D possibly being TRBD1 (5 bases). Trimming stripped 7 bases from V and 3 bases from J, with 9 bases between. From germline, CDR1 is MNHEY and CDR2 SMNVEV (reference sequence). The CDR3 is made up of 13 amino acids. The CDR3 protein is CASKAGYTGELFF. As DNA, the CDR3 is TGTGCCAGCAAAGCAGGGTACACCGGGGAGCTGTTTTTT.

The chain is built from TRBV3-1 (or the pseudogene TRBV3-2) and TRBJ2-5; 11 nucleotides match TRBD1. After removal of 4 bases from V and 0 bases from J, the junction contained 4 bases not matched to a gene. Germline-derived CDR1 and CDR2 are LGHDT and YNNKEL (reference sequence). The CDR3 loop spans 16 amino acids. The DNA for the CDR3 is TGTGCCAGCAGCCGCCCGGACAGGGGGCACCAAGAGACCCAGTACTTC. Translation: CASSRPDRGHQETQYF.

The chain carries TRBV5-1 and TRBJ1-6, with D perhaps TRBD1 (6 bases). Trimming removed 0 bases at V and 7 bases at J, with 11 bases between. The V gene's germline CDR1 is SGHRS and CDR2 YFSETQ. The CDR3 has 15 residues. The CDR3 reads CASSLAGTSNSPLHF. The DNA of the CDR3 is TGCGCCAGCAGCTTGGCCGGGACATCAAATTCACCCCTCCACTTT. Combining the CDR3 with reference TRBV5-1 and TRBJ1-6 gives the whole variable domain KAGVTQTPRYLIKTRGQQVTLSCSPISGHRSVSWYQQTPGQGLQFLFEYFSETQRNKGNFPGRFSGRQFSNSRSEMNVSTLELGDSALYLCASSLAGTSNSPLHFGNGTRLTVT.

The chain is built from TRBV5-6 and TRBJ1-1; no firm D call. This CDR3 is 16 amino acids long. Germline loops: CDR1 SGHDT, CDR2 YYEEEE. V was trimmed by 0 bases and J by 0 bases, leaving 12 bases between them. The CDR3 region has the DNA TGTGCCAGCAGCTTGGCCTGGTTAGCAGTGAACACTGAAGCTTTCTTT. Translating gives CASSLAWLAVNTEAFF.